This T cell receptor beta chain was found in a study of CD8+ T cells in alopecia areata. Whole-study context: Treatment comprised oral tofacitinib, 5 to 10 mg twice daily, in treated patients.

This clone was seen at least ten times. No antigen is known for it. Germline CDR1 reads SGHAT; CDR2 reads FQNNGV. V lost 3 bases and J 3 bases, leaving 2 bases between the germline ends. The CDR3 runs 12 residues. Findings and caveats of the study: Researchers say the link of baseline CD8+ expansion to response remains uncertain, with one nonresponder.

Treatment given: oral pan-JAK inhibitor, 5-10 mg twice daily. In alopecia areata patients, both lesional scalp punch biopsies and peripheral blood were collected. Cell sorting on a FACSAria was used to separate CD4+ and CD8+ T cells from the PBMCs. cDNA reverse transcribed from extracted RNA served as the sequencing template. Data came from immunoSEQ multiplex PCR; TCRdb stores just in-frame clones and leaves some out. The repertoire has about 190,000 clones, approximately 60% of them found once; the top ten carry roughly 0.7%. Specimen: CD4+ T cells sorted from blood, collected at week 4, from a patient treated with tofacitinib. V and J are TRBV11-2 and TRBJ2-2; D ambiguous. This TCR was sampled from a human donor with alopecia areata. Here the CDR3 DNA reads TGTGCCAGCAGCTTCGACACCGGGGAGCTGTTTTTT. This gives the protein CASSFDTGELFF.